These 20 T cell receptor beta chains share one sample of origin, sequenced in a study of radiotherapy plus CTLA-4 blockade in lung cancer. Assay: immunoSEQ multiplex PCR; the TCRdb copy retains only in-frame clones and omits some. There are almost 55,000 clones in the sample; under 85% occur only once, and roughly 3.2% lies in the top ten. The source material was peripheral blood, sampled from a patient treated with radiotherapy plus ipilimumab. The receptor set was obtained from a human donor with non-small cell lung cancer who had a partial response to radiotherapy plus ipilimumab.

The chain uses TRBV9 and TRBJ2-3; a weak D match, TRBD2 (5 bases). Trimming cost V 0 bases and J 4 bases, with 9 bases left between them. The CDR3 has 14 residues. Per germline, CDR1 SGDLS and CDR2 YYNGEE. CDR3 sequence: CASSVAGWPDTQYF. CDR3 nucleotides: TGTGCCAGCAGCGTAGCGGGGTGGCCAGATACGCAGTATTTT. Full variable domain (missing parts from reference TRBV9 and TRBJ2-3): DSGVTQTPKHLITATGQRVTLRCSPRSGDLSVYWYQQSLDQGLQFLIQYYNGEERAKGNILERFSAQQFPDLHSELNLSSLELGDSALYFCASSVAGWPDTQYFGPGTRLTVL.

The chain couples TRBV7-2 to TRBJ2-1, with 12 bases identical to TRBD2. The CDR3 extends over 15 amino acids. J gave up 4 bases and V 5 bases, and 3 bases lay outside the gene matches. Germline V gene lookup returns CDR1 SGHTA and CDR2 FQGNSA. CDR3 bases: TGTGCCAGCAGCCGGACTAGCGGGGCATACAATGAGCAGTTCTTC. As protein: CASSRTSGAYNEQFF. Combining the CDR3 with reference TRBV7-2 and TRBJ2-1 gives the whole variable domain GAGVSQSPSNKVTEKGKDVELRCDPISGHTALYWYRQSLGQGLEFLIYFQGNSAPDKSGLPSDRFSAERTGGSVSTLTIQRTQQEDSAVYLCASSRTSGAYNEQFFGPGTRLTVL.

The gene calls are TRBV9 and TRBJ2-1; possible D gene TRBD2, 5 bases. V dropped 0 bases and J dropped 2 bases, with 9 bases sitting between them. Germline V CDR1 and CDR2: SGDLS, YYNGEE. CDR3 size: 15 residues. This CDR3 is CASSVAEGAYNEQFF. As DNA, the CDR3 is TGTGCCAGCAGCGTAGCTGAGGGAGCCTACAATGAGCAGTTCTTC.

The J gene is TRBJ2-7, the V gene TRBV10-3, with 10 bases fitting TRBD1. Trimming removed 0 bases from V and 7 bases from J; junction bases left unmatched: 9. Germline V gene sequence: CDR1 ENHRY, CDR2 SYGVKD. The CDR3 spans 16 residues. CDR3: CAISESPTGGGLEQYF. DNA for the CDR3: TGTGCCATCAGTGAGTCGCCGACAGGGGGCGGTTTGGAGCAGTACTTC.

This chain joins TRBV9 and TRBJ1-2; 8 nucleotides agree with TRBD1. The CDR3 consists of 14 residues. The V gene's germline CDR1 is SGDLS and CDR2 YYNGEE. With V trimmed by 4 bases and J by 4 bases, 6 bases remained unmatched. The CDR3 is CASSTRTGIYGYTF. CDR3 nucleotides: TGTGCCAGCAGCACCCGGACAGGGATCTATGGCTACACCTTC.

The chain couples TRBV29-1 to TRBJ2-7, with 8 positions matching TRBD1. The CDR3 totals 12 residues. The germline gives CDR1 SQVTM, CDR2 ANQGSEA. Losses at the gene ends were 4 bases for V and 3 bases for J; bases not matched to a gene: 2. CDR3 DNA: TGCAGCGTTGGGACAGGGAACTACGAGCAGTACTTC. It translates to CSVGTGNYEQYF.

In this sample, this clone turned up a few times. The chain recombines TRBV7-7 with TRBJ2-7, with D perhaps matching TRBD2 (6 bases). The CDR3 contains 16 residues. V was pared by 5 bases and J by 2 bases, with 19 bases between. Germline V gene lookup returns CDR1 SSHAT and CDR2 FNYEAQ (reference sequence). DNA of the CDR3: TGTGCCAGCAGCCCCAGGACGGGGGACGGCACCTACGAGCAGTACTTC. Translation: CASSPRTGDGTYEQYF.

The chain uses TRBV7-6 and TRBJ1-2; 7 nucleotides line up with TRBD1. The junction had 5 bases not matched to a gene; V was cut back by 0 bases and J by 4 bases. This CDR3 comprises 15 residues. CDR1 is SGHVS, CDR2 FNYEAQ, per germline. The CDR3 region is CASSLATGAFYGYTF. For the CDR3, the DNA is TGTGCCAGCAGCTTAGCTACAGGGGCCTTCTATGGCTACACCTTC.

This clone was found a few times. The chain has TRBV4-1 and TRBJ1-1; 7 bases line up with TRBD1. With V trimmed by 1 base and J by 2 bases, 4 bases remained unmatched. Germline V gene sequence: CDR1 MGHRA, CDR2 YSYEKL. The CDR3 length is 15 residues. This CDR3 reads CASSQGTGVNTEAFF. The CDR3 nucleotides are TGCGCCAGCAGCCAAGGTACAGGGGTTAACACTGAAGCTTTCTTT.

The sample holds a few counts of this clone. The chain employs TRBV4-3 and TRBJ2-3, with 12 nucleotides matching TRBD2. The CDR3 is 15 residues long. Losses at the gene ends were 0 bases for V and 6 bases for J; bases not matched to a gene: 1. Germline V CDR1 and CDR2: LGHNA, YSLEER. Here the CDR3 reads CASSQDTSGGDTQYF. In nucleotides, the CDR3 is TGCGCCAGCAGCCAAGATACTAGCGGGGGGGATACGCAGTATTTT.

The chain combines TRBV19 with TRBJ1-5, with unresolved D. The germline V gene encodes CDR1 LNHDA and CDR2 SQIVND (reference sequence). Trimming removed 5 bases at V and 3 bases at J, with 8 bases between. The CDR3 length is 13 residues. CDR3 loop: CASSLSYNQPQHF. The CDR3 DNA is TGTGCCAGTAGTCTTAGTTACAATCAGCCCCAGCATTTT.

V and J are TRBV4-1 and TRBJ2-3; 9 bases agree with TRBD1. This CDR3 is built from 15 residues. Trimming cost V 4 bases and J 6 bases; bases outside gene matches: 8. The germline CDR1 and CDR2 sequences are MGHRA and YSYEKL. CDR3 region: CASSLRGTGRDTQYF. The CDR3 nucleotides are TGCGCCAGCAGCCTAAGAGGGACAGGGAGGGATACGCAGTATTTT.

The rearrangement uses TRBV28 and TRBJ1-5; D is unclear. Trimming removed 3 bases from V and 7 bases from J, with 10 bases in between. Looked up from germline, CDR1 is MDHEN and CDR2 is SYDVKM. The CDR3 contains 13 residues. The CDR3: CASSFGVEQPQHF. DNA of the CDR3: TGTGCCAGCAGTTTCGGGGTGGAACAGCCCCAGCATTTT.

This clone has a handful of counts. The V call is TRBV7-2, the J call TRBJ1-2, with D perhaps matching TRBD1 (6 bases). V lost 7 bases and J lost 8, with 23 bases in between. Germline CDR1 reads SGHTA; CDR2 reads FQGNSA. This CDR3 region has 15 residues. CDR3 nucleotides: TGTGCCAGCACCGCCCAGAAACAGGGAATCTTAGGCTACACCTTC. Its protein is CASTAQKQGILGYTF.

This clone was detected a few times. This chain links TRBV4-3 with TRBJ1-1, with D hard to call. The CDR3 has 13 amino acids. The V gene's germline CDR1 is LGHNA and CDR2 YSLEER. V lost 1 base and J 7 bases, leaving 10 bases between the germline ends. In DNA form, the CDR3 reads TGCGCCAGCAGCCAAGCTGGAGCCGGTGAAGCTTTCTTT. Amino acids: CASSQAGAGEAFF.

This chain uses TRBV6-6 with TRBJ1-2; 9 bases are shared with TRBD1. V lost 8 bases, J lost 1 base, and 8 bases stayed unmatched. There are 15 residues in the CDR3. CDR1 MNHNY and CDR2 SVGAGI come from the germline V gene (reference sequence). The CDR3 reads CASGPRQGVNYGYTF. The CDR3 DNA is TGTGCCAGCGGTCCTCGACAGGGGGTTAACTATGGCTACACCTTC.

The chain is built from TRBV4-1 and TRBJ1-2; D is undetermined. With 1 base removed from V and 5 bases from J, the gap between germline ends came to 14 bases. The CDR3 runs 15 residues. Germline CDR1 and CDR2: MGHRA and YSYEKL. CDR3 nucleotides: TGCGCCAGCAGCCAAGGGGGAGTTATCCCATATGGCTACACCTTC. This encodes CASSQGGVIPYGYTF.

This clone was recorded a few times. The chain uses TRBV5-6 and TRBJ1-2, with 9 bases lining up with TRBD1. Per germline, CDR1 SGHDT and CDR2 YYEEEE. V was clipped by 4 bases and J by 3 bases; unmatched bases: 4. CDR3 length: 14 residues. The CDR3 DNA reads TGTGCCAGCAGCAAAGGGACAGGGTACTATGGCTACACCTTC. Encoded protein: CASSKGTGYYGYTF. The full variable domain, in which reference TRBV5-6 and TRBJ1-2 provide the parts outside the CDR3, is DAGVTQSPTHLIKTRGQQVTLRCSPKSGHDTVSWYQQALGQGPQFIFQYYEEEERQRGNFPDRFSGHQFPNYSSELNVNALLLGDSALYLCASSKGTGYYGYTFGSGTRLTVV.

The rearrangement links TRBV29-1 to TRBJ2-5; 9 bases map to TRBD2. J gave up 5 bases and V 0 bases, and 7 bases lay outside the gene matches. Germline loops: CDR1 SQVTM, CDR2 ANQGSEA. The CDR3 covers 15 residues. The CDR3 loop is CSVEDSLAGRETQYF. The CDR3 bases are TGCAGCGTTGAAGACTCCCTAGCGGGGAGGGAGACCCAGTACTTC.

The chain couples TRBV2 to TRBJ2-5, with 11 nucleotides matching TRBD2. The CDR3 is 19 residues long. Germline-derived CDR1 and CDR2 are SNHLY and FYNNEI. With V trimmed by 5 bases and J by 0 bases, 14 bases remained unmatched. The CDR3: CASSNLAGGTITDQETQYF. CDR3 nucleotide sequence: TGTGCCAGCAGTAATCTAGCGGGGGGTACCATAACCGACCAAGAGACCCAGTACTTC.